This T cell receptor (beta chain) was identified during a study of shared clonotypes between healthy human individuals (dated by TCRdb to 2019 to 2021). Concerning the study at large: The cohort included a few men and a couple of women between 18 and 49 years of age. Between about 0.9 and 8.9 billion PBMCs per donor were obtained by leukapheresis. To estimate repertoire size and how much clonotypes are shared between individuals, the study performed deep sequencing of blood TCR repertoires from five healthy adults. To increase sequencing depth and limit assay-specific biases, different laboratories used diverse techniques to prepare libraries and sequence TCR repertoires. For each donor, CD4 naive and CD4 memory were each run on three plates, CD8 naive on two plates, and CD8 memory on one plate.

Taken from cysteine to phenylalanine, the CDR3 has 13 residues. Here the CDR3 DNA is all that survives: 39 bases in frame from base 1. Germline trimming amounts to 10 bases on V and 5 bases on J, with 10 as the count of junction bases outside the gene matches. The germline V gene yields MDHEN for CDR1 and SYDVKM for CDR2. Overall study results and their limits: Because the study included only a small number of donors, the genetic and exposure-history diversity represented was limited. Based on pairwise subsampling, the degree of clonotype sharing among donors was expected to be affected by sequencing depth. Rarefaction of sorted-subset datasets indicated incomplete sequencing despite the large sequencing depth. Compared with non-shared clonotypes, clonotypes shared by all four sorted-subset donors had higher generation probabilities. Larger estimated clonotype richness was generally found for naive subsets than for memory subsets. Only blood was sampled, and tissue TCR repertoires likely differ from those in blood. Sharing across several donors was observed for 5% to 6.5% of naive CD4, 3.5% of naive CD8, about 2.5% of memory CD4, and about 0.4% of memory CD8 clonotypes.

The donors were healthy, HIV-negative adults who had no recently reported acute infections or vaccinations. Every donor was a Caucasian adult residing in Nashville, Tennessee, USA. CD4+ T cells were enriched by magnetic negative selection; naive cells were then positively selected on CD45RA, and the negative fraction formed the memory subset. Blood was obtained by leukapheresis, after which PBMCs were separated by Ficoll-Histopaque density gradient centrifugation and cryopreserved in liquid nitrogen vapor phase. Analytical flow cytometry was used to check the purity and quantity of every magnetically sorted T cell population. Genomic DNA was isolated from every sorted fraction and measured by UV absorbance on a Nanodrop 2000c. In regard to this clone: Its cognate antigen has yet to be identified. Per-nucleotide qualities are absent, and no much larger clonotype sits a single base away.

TCR CDR3 regions were amplified from genomic DNA by multiplex PCR using the deep immunoSEQ assay. For each cell subset, the extracted genomic DNA was distributed evenly across all wells of several immunoSEQ 96-well plates, and each plate served as one replicate. For sorted subsets, 200 to 250 ng of genomic DNA, equivalent to 30,000 or so T cell genomes, went into each replicate PCR. Purified libraries were measured with a Qubit 3.0 fluorometer, size-checked on a Bioanalyzer 2100, and measured again with the KAPA Library Quantification kit. Every immunoSEQ 96-well plate was sequenced on a dedicated single-read 150-cycle Illumina NextSeq 550 flow cell. Under the source paper's analysis protocol: Because the immunoSEQ output held only junctional sequences and lacked quality scores, the filtering could not match the filtering applied to full-length reads. Sequences were annotated with PyIR, a Python wrapper for IgBLAST v1.9, and V/J genes and CDR3 were assigned using IMGT germline references. Reads were removed for weak V/J assignments (E-value above 1e-6), missing CDR3, stop codons, out-of-frame junctions, or ambiguous translated residues. V3J clonotypes were defined as sequences sharing an identical inferred V gene, J gene, and CDR3 amino acid sequence. To compute the percentage overlap between repertoires, the number of shared unique clonotypes was divided by the size of the smaller repertoire. RTK rarefaction, the Chao1 estimator, and Recon v2.1 estimates of unobserved clonotypes were used to assess repertoire richness. Generation probabilities for all TCRbeta clonotypes obtained by the gDNA method from a handful of donors were computed using OLGA. Not all clones reach the TCRdb copy of this immuneACCESS table, which keeps in-frame sequences only. Checked studies attribute under half of the gap to unresolved V genes and leave the rest unexplained. The V and J calls and clone size were taken over from that table, and D and trimming were inferred from the DNA. The sample records about 1.1 million clones, about 80% of which are singletons. Clones ranked in the top ten supply 0.5% to 0.65% of the sample.

In this chain, TRBV28 is recombined with TRBJ1-1, with TRBD1 matching 7 junction bases. The source material was memory CD4+ T cells from PBMCs. The cell subset or site label of this sample denotes: CD45RA-negative fraction. The receptor was isolated from a man between 18 and 35 years old in good health. Some clones in this sample may be carry-over from other donors' samples. CDR3 region: CATGAVTGTEAFF. In nucleotides, the sequence is TGTGCCACCGGGGCAGTGACAGGGACTGAAGCTTTCTTT.